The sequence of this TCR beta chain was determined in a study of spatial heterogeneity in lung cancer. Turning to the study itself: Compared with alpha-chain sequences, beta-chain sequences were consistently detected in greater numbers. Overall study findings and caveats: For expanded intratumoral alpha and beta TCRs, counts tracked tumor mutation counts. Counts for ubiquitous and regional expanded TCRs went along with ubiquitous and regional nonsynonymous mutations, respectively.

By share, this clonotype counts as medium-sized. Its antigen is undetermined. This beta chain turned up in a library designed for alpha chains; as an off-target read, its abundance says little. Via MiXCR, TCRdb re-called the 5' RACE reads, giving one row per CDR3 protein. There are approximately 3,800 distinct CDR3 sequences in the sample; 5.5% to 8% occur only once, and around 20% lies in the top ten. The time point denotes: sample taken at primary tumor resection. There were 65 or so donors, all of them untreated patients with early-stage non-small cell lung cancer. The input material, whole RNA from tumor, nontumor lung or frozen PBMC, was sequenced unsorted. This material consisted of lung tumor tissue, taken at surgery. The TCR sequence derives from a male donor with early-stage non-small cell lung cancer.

The CDR3 is CASSLGTATNEKLFF. The CDR3 DNA sequence: TGTGCCAGTAGTCTCGGGACCGCAACTAATGAAAAACTGTTTTTT. The chain carries TRBV19 and TRBJ1-4; D may be TRBD1 (5 bases). V lost 5 bases to trimming and J lost 0 bases, with 10 bases between them. Looked up from germline, CDR1 is LNHDA and CDR2 is SQIVND (reference sequence). There are 15 residues in the CDR3.